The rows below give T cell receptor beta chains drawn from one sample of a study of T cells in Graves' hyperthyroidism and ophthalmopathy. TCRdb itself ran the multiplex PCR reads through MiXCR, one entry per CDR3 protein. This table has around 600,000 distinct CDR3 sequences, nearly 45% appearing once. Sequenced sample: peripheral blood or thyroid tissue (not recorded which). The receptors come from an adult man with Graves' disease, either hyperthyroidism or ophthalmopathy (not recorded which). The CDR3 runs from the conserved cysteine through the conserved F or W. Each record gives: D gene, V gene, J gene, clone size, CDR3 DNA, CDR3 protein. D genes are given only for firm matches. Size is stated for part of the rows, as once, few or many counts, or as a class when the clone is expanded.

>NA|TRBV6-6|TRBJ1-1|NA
TGTGCCAGCAGTGCCTTGTGGGAAGGAAACACTGAAGCTTTCTTT
CASSALWEGNTEAFF
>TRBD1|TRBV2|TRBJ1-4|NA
TGTGCCAGCAGTCCCGTCGGGACAGAAAATGAAAAACTGTTTTTT
CASSPVGTENEKLFF
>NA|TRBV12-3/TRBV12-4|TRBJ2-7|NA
TGTGCCAGCAGTTTTTCCGGGCCACTTGAGCAGTACTTC
CASSFSGPLEQYF
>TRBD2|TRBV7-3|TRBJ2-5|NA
TGTGCCAGCAGCTCCCTGGGCGGCGGGAGGGCCCAGTACTTC
CASSSLGGGRAQYF
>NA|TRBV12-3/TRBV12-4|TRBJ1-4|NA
TGTGCCAGCAGTGAGGCAGGCGGAAAACTGTTTTTT
CASSEAGGKLFF
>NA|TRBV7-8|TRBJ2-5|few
TGTGCCAGCAGCTCACTCAGGGGTTCCCAAGAGACCCAGTACTTC
CASSSLRGSQETQYF
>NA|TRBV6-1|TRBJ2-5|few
TGTGCCAGCAGGGACGCGGGGGCGACCCAGTACTTC
CASRDAGATQYF
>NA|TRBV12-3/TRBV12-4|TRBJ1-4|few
TGTGCCAACAGGTCCGGCCTTTCAACTAATGAAAAACTGTTTTTT
CANRSGLSTNEKLFF
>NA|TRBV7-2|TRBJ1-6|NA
TGTGCCAGCGCCCAGCTCCAGGACAATTCACCCCTCCACTTT
CASAQLQDNSPLHF
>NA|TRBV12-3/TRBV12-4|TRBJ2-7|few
TGTGCCAGCAGCCGCAACAGGGTCGAGCAGTACTTC
CASSRNRVEQYF